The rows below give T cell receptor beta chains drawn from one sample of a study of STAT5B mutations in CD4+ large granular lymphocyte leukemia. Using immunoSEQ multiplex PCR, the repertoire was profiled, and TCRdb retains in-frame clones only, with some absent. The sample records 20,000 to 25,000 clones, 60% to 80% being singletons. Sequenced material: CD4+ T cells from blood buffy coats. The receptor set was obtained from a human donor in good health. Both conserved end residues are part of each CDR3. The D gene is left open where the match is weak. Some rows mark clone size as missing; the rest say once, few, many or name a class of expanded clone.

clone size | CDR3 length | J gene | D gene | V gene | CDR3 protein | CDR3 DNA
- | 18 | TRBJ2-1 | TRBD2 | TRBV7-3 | CASSPKGPTSGGYNEQFF | TGTGCCAGCAGCCCAAAGGGGCCTACTAGCGGGGGATACAATGAGCAGTTCTTC
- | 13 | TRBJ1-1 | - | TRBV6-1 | CASSPLGNTEAFF | TGTGCCAGCAGCCCCCTAGGGAACACTGAAGCTTTCTTT
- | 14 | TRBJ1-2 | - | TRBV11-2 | CASARDTLYYGYTF | TGTGCCAGCGCGAGGGACACCCTCTACTATGGCTACACCTTC
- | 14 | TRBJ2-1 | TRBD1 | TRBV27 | CASSRPGQGGEQFF | TGTGCCAGCAGTCGTCCTGGACAGGGGGGTGAGCAGTTCTTC
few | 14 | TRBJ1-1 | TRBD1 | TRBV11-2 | CASSLRQGNTEAFF | TGTGCCAGCAGCTTGAGACAGGGGAACACTGAAGCTTTCTTT
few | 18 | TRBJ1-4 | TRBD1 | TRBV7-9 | CASSFGTGFSATNEKLFF | TGTGCCAGCAGCTTCGGGACAGGGTTTTCCGCAACTAATGAAAAACTGTTTTTT
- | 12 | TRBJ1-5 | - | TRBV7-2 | CASSFGGQPQHF | TGTGCCAGCAGCTTCGGGGGTCAGCCCCAGCATTTT
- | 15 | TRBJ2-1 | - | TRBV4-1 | CASRSVSGVVNEQFF | TGCGCCAGCAGGAGTGTCTCCGGGGTGGTAAATGAGCAGTTCTTC
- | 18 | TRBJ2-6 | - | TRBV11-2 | CASSPRGGILLWANVLTF | TGTGCCAGCAGCCCTAGGGGGGGGATATTACTCTGGGCCAACGTCCTGACTTTC
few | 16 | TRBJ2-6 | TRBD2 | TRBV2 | CASTWGGRSGANVLTF | TGTGCCAGCACCTGGGGGGGACGCTCTGGGGCCAACGTCCTGACTTTC
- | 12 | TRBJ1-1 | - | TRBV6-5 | CAISESQQKAFF | TGTGCCATCAGTGAATCACAGCAAAAAGCTTTCTTT
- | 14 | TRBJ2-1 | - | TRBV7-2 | CASSFGGEYNEQFF | TGTGCCAGCAGCTTCGGGGGTGAATACAATGAGCAGTTCTTC
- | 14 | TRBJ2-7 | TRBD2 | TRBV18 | CASSRSGGPYEQYF | TGTGCCAGCTCACGTAGCGGGGGCCCCTACGAGCAGTACTTC
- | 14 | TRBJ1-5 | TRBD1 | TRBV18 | CASSSGTGRQPQHF | TGTGCCAGCTCGTCCGGGACAGGGCGTCAGCCCCAGCATTTT
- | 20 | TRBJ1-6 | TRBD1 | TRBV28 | CASSLFTGTGPSSYNSPLHF | TGTGCCAGCAGTTTATTCACCGGGACAGGGCCAAGCTCCTATAATTCACCCCTCCACTTT
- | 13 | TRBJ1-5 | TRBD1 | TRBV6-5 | CASSQGAGQPQHF | TGTGCCAGCAGTCAGGGGGCGGGTCAGCCCCAGCATTTT
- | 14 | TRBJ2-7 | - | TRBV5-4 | CASSQLNQGPEQYF | TGTGCCAGCAGCCAGCTAAACCAGGGTCCCGAGCAGTACTTC
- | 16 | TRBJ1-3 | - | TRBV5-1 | CASSQATPISGNTIYF | TGCGCCAGCAGCCAAGCGACGCCTATCTCTGGAAACACCATATATTTT
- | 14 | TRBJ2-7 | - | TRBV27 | CASSLGLNTYEQYF | TGTGCCAGCAGTTTAGGCCTGAACACCTACGAGCAGTACTTC
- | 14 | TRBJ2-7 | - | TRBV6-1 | CASSEARGLGEQYF | TGTGCCAGCAGTGAGGCAAGGGGTCTTGGCGAGCAGTACTTC
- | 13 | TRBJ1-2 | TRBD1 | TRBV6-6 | CASSQGANYGYTF | TGTGCCAGCTCACAGGGGGCGAACTATGGCTACACCTTC
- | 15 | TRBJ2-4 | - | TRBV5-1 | CASSLGGAGKNIQYF | TGCGCCAGCAGCTTGGGGGGCGCGGGCAAAAACATTCAGTACTTC
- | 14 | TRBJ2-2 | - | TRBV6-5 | CASGNGVGTGELFF | TGTGCCAGCGGGAACGGGGTAGGCACCGGGGAGCTGTTTTTT
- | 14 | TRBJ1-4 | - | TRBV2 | CASSGAATNEKLFF | TGTGCCAGCAGTGGGGCCGCTACTAATGAAAAACTGTTTTTT
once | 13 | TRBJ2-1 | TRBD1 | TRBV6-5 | CASSAGTGYEQFF | TGTGCCAGCAGTGCCGGGACAGGGTATGAGCAGTTCTTC
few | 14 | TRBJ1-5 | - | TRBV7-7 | CASSFSRDNQPQHF | TGTGCTAGCAGCTTCAGCAGGGACAATCAGCCCCAGCATTTT
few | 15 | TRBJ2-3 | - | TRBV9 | CASSVAPGNTDTQYF | TGTGCCAGCAGCGTAGCTCCAGGAAACACAGATACGCAGTATTTT
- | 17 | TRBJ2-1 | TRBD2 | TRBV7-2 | CASSSGAPGLAYNEQFF | TGTGCCAGCAGCTCAGGCGCCCCGGGACTAGCTTACAATGAGCAGTTCTTC
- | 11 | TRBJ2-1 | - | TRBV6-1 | CASIGHNEQFF | TGTGCCAGCATCGGACACAATGAGCAGTTCTTC
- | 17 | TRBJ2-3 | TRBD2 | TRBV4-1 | CASSQEASGGALDTQYF | TGCGCCAGCAGCCAAGAGGCTAGCGGGGGGGCGTTAGATACGCAGTATTTT
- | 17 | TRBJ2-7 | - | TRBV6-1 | CASSVFLGGLGNYEQYF | TGTGCCAGCAGTGTATTTCTAGGGGGTTTGGGGAACTACGAGCAGTACTTC
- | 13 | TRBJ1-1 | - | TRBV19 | CASSIRGGTEAFF | TGTGCCAGTAGTATACGGGGTGGCACTGAAGCTTTCTTT
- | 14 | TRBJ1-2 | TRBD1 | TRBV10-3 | CAISEDRDNYGYTF | TGTGCCATCAGTGAGGACAGGGACAACTATGGCTACACCTTC
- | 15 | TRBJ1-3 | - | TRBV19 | CASSPGVGPGNTIYF | TGTGCCAGTAGCCCAGGGGTAGGGCCTGGAAACACCATATATTTT
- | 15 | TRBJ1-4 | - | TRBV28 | CAISKPTVMDEKLFF | TGTGCCATCAGCAAACCGACAGTAATGGATGAAAAACTGTTTTTT
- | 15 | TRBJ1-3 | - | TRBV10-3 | CAISAGTQSGNTIYF | TGTGCCATCAGCGCCGGGACACAGTCTGGAAACACCATATATTTT
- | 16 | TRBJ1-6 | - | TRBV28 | CASSLSGRPGDSPLHF | TGTGCCAGCAGTTTGTCCGGGCGCCCGGGAGATTCACCCCTCCACTTT
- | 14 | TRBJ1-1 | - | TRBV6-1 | CASSESRGAVVAFF | TGTGCCAGCAGTGAATCCAGGGGAGCTGTGGTAGCTTTCTTT
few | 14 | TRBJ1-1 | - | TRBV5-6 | CASSSPGTGTEAFF | TGTGCCAGCAGCTCACCTGGGACGGGGACTGAAGCTTTCTTT
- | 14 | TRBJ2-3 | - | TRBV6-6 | CASRLDPSTDTQYF | TGTGCCAGCAGGCTCGACCCCAGCACAGATACGCAGTATTTT
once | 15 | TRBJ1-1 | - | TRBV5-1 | CASTPDGAMNTEAFF | TGCGCCAGCACCCCGGATGGGGCGATGAACACTGAAGCTTTCTTT
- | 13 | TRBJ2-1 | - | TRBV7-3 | CASSLTELASQFF | TGTGCCAGCAGCTTAACAGAATTGGCGTCGCAGTTCTTC
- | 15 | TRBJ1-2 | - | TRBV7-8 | CASSLRDPPNYGYTF | TGTGCCAGCAGCCTCCGGGACCCGCCTAACTATGGCTACACCTTC
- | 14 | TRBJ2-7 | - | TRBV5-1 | CASSLGPGADEQYF | TGCGCCAGCAGTCTAGGCCCAGGGGCCGACGAGCAGTACTTC
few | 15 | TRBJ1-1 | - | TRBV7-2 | CASSLTSRMNTEAFF | TGTGCCAGCAGCTTAACCTCAAGAATGAACACTGAAGCTTTCTTT
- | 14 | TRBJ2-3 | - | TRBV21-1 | CASSKGGKGAQQYF | TGTGCCAGCAGCAAAGGAGGAAAAGGGGCGCAGCAGTATTTT
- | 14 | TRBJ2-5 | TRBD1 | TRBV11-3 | CASSHPRGLETQYF | TGTGCCAGCAGCCACCCCAGGGGGTTAGAGACCCAGTACTTC
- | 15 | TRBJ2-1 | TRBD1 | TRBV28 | CASTPSGTGSDEQFF | TGTGCCAGCACACCCTCCGGGACAGGGAGTGATGAGCAGTTCTTC
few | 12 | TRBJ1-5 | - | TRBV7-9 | CASSLANQPQHF | TGTGCCAGCAGCTTGGCCAATCAGCCCCAGCATTTT
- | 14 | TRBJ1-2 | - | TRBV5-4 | CASSMEGYSYGYTF | TGTGCCAGCAGTATGGAGGGGTACAGCTATGGCTACACCTTC
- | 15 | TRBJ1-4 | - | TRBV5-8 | CASSLVGGGGEKLFF | TGTGCCAGCAGCTTGGTTGGTGGAGGGGGTGAAAAACTGTTTTTT